One sample yielded the 12 T cell receptor beta chains listed below, sequenced in a study of PD-1 blockade in classical Hodgkin lymphoma. Time point here: cycle 4 day 1 (C4D1), after more than 5 weeks of nivolumab. Relapses following autologous stem cell transplantation were seen in all patients, with brentuximab vedotin exposure varying. Assay: immunoSEQ multiplex PCR; the TCRdb copy retains only in-frame clones and omits some. This sample carries some 95,000 clones, approximately 90% of them seen once, and the ten largest clones take about 2.9%. Sequencing was performed on peripheral blood mononuclear cells (PBMCs), taken before the fourth cycle of nivolumab. The receptor set was obtained from a human donor with classical Hodgkin lymphoma.

DNA for the CDR3: TGCAGCGTTGAAACAGCCCAGCCCGGGGAGCTGTTTTTT. It yields the protein CSVETAQPGELFF. The J gene is TRBJ2-2, the V gene TRBV29-1; the D is unclear. Trimming shortened V by 2 bases and J by 6 bases, and 10 bases separated the two germline ends. CDR3 length equals 13 residues. Germline-derived CDR1 and CDR2 are SQVTM and ANQGSEA.

The chain links TRBV29-1 to TRBJ2-6, with a weak D call TRBD2 (6 bases). V shed 2 bases and J shed 2 bases, with 16 bases lying between them. CDR1 SQVTM and CDR2 ANQGSEA come from the germline V gene. This CDR3 is 17 amino acids long. CDR3 in DNA: TGCAGCGTTGAATACGTCGGGGGAAGTCCTGGGGCCAACGTCCTGACTTTC. Its translation is CSVEYVGGSPGANVLTF.

This clone has a single count. The chain combines TRBV7-9 with TRBJ2-7; D is unclear. This CDR3 contains 13 residues. V was shortened by 1 base and J by 4 bases, with 8 bases between the two germline ends. Germline lookup yields CDR1 SEHNR and CDR2 FQNEAQ (reference sequence). DNA of the CDR3: TGTGCCAGCAGCTTAGGACACTCGTACGAGCAGTACTTC. It translates to CASSLGHSYEQYF.

The chain combines TRBV18 with TRBJ1-3, with D hard to call. V lost 4 bases and J lost 2, with 9 bases in between. Germline V gene sequence: CDR1 KGHSH, CDR2 LQKENI. CDR3 size: 14 residues. The CDR3 DNA is TGTGCCAGCTCACACAAGGGTACTGGAAACACCATATATTTT. Translated: CASSHKGTGNTIYF.

This clone was seen once. The chain has TRBV6-5 and TRBJ2-3, with D perhaps given as TRBD1 or TRBD2 (5 bases each). Trimming took 3 bases from V and 1 from J, leaving 8 bases between them. Germline-derived CDR1 and CDR2 are MNHEY and SVGAGI. There are 14 residues in the CDR3. CDR3 amino acids: CASSYGGRTDTQYF. CDR3 DNA: TGTGCCAGCAGTTATGGGGGACGCACAGATACGCAGTATTTT.

V gene TRBV2 combines with J gene TRBJ1-5; 9 positions agree with TRBD1. This CDR3 comprises 17 residues. The trim removed 4 bases at V and 7 bases at J, leaving 14 bases unmatched. The germline gives CDR1 SNHLY, CDR2 FYNNEI. Here the CDR3 DNA reads TGTGCCAGCAGTGGCCGGGACAGGGAAGCCATGGTCCAGCCCCAGCATTTT. Translation: CASSGRDREAMVQPQHF.

The rearrangement links TRBV9 to TRBJ1-2; 11 bases line up with TRBD1. CDR1 and CDR2 (germline): SGDLS, YYNGEE. This CDR3 contains 15 residues. The trim removed 0 bases at V and 4 bases at J, leaving 2 bases unmatched. This CDR3 is CASSVGTGGSYGYTF. In DNA form, the CDR3 reads TGTGCCAGCAGCGTAGGGACAGGGGGCTCCTATGGCTACACCTTC.

In this sample, this clone turned up once. The genes are TRBV11-3 and TRBJ2-5, with 13 bases identical to TRBD2. The V segment lost 5 bases and the J segment 4 bases; nucleotides outside the gene matches: 7. This CDR3 is 16 amino acids long. CDR1 SGHNT and CDR2 YENEEA come from the germline V gene. The CDR3 DNA reads as TGTGCCAGCAGCCCGAGACTAGCGGGGGGATTAGAGACCCAGTACTTC. This encodes CASSPRLAGGLETQYF.

The CDR3 coding sequence is TGTGCCAGCAGTGAACGGGGACAGGCTACGAACACTGAAGCTTTCTTT. Amino acids: CASSERGQATNTEAFF. This chain connects TRBV6-1 to TRBJ1-1, with 8 bases aligning to TRBD1. J lost 1 base, V lost 2 bases, and 6 bases had no gene match. The CDR3 extends over 16 amino acids. Germline CDR1 is MNHNS and CDR2 is SASEGT.

This clone was seen more than once but under ten times. V and J are TRBV30 and TRBJ1-1, with unresolved D. CDR3 length: 12 residues. Trimming left V 3 bases short and J 1 base short, with 6 bases between. Germline-derived CDR1 and CDR2 are GTSNPN and SVGIG (reference sequence). CDR3 sequence (DNA): TGTGCCTGGAGATGGGGGAACACTGAAGCTTTCTTT. The encoded protein is CAWRWGNTEAFF.

The V gene is TRBV7-9, the J gene TRBJ2-7; 7 bases agree with TRBD1. CDR1 is SEHNR and CDR2 is FQNEAQ in the germline V gene (reference sequence). V lost 4 bases, J lost 3 bases, and 9 bases stayed unmatched. CDR3 size: 15 residues. CDR3: CASSYNRDSLYEQYF. In DNA form, the CDR3 reads TGTGCCAGCAGCTACAACCGGGACAGCCTCTACGAGCAGTACTTC.

J is TRBJ1-6 and V is TRBV10-3; 9 positions agree with TRBD1. Germline values: CDR1 ENHRY, CDR2 SYGVKD. J lost 11 bases, V lost 3 bases, and 5 bases had no gene match. This CDR3 spans 14 amino acids. CDR3 in amino acids: CAISETGGRAPLHF. For the CDR3, the DNA is TGTGCCATCAGTGAAACAGGGGGCCGGGCACCCCTCCACTTT.